Listed below are T cell receptor beta chains from one sample, sequenced in a study of lymphopenia after photon versus proton radiotherapy. Assay: immunoSEQ multiplex PCR; the TCRdb copy retains only in-frame clones and omits some. The data contain 150,000 to 200,000 clones, less than 90% of them singletons. The input for sequencing was peripheral blood, taken from a patient treated with photon-based radiotherapy. The receptor set was obtained from a man between 50 and 59 years old with gastric cancer. The CDR3 runs from the conserved cysteine through the conserved F or W. A D gene is named only where the DNA matches it firmly. A row's size may be missing; if present it is once, few, many or a size class.

j_call v_call clone_size d_call cdr3_nt cdr3_aa
TRBJ2-5 TRBV18 NA TRBD2 TGTGCCAGCTCACCCTCCTTAGCGGGAGGGCGGGAGACCCAGTACTTC CASSPSLAGGRETQYF
TRBJ1-2 TRBV6-1 NA TRBD1 TGTGCCAGCAGTACGACAGGGGGCGGGTATGGCTACACCTTC CASSTTGGGYGYTF
TRBJ2-7 TRBV5-6 once NA TGTGCCAGCAGCTTTAGCCAGTTCTACGAGCAGTACTTC CASSFSQFYEQYF
TRBJ2-7 TRBV9 NA TRBD1 TGTGCCAGCAGCCCCCAGGACAGGGGGCTGGGTGAGCAGTACTTC CASSPQDRGLGEQYF
TRBJ2-1 TRBV7-2 NA NA TGTGCCAGCAGCCTACAGGAGAGCTCCTACAATGAGCAGTTCTTC CASSLQESSYNEQFF
TRBJ1-1 TRBV29-1 NA NA TGCAGCAGCCGCAGGGGATTGAACACTGAAGCTTTCTTT CSSRRGLNTEAFF
TRBJ2-5 TRBV5-4 NA NA TGTGCCAGCAGCTGGGCGACCCCAGGGACCCAGTACTTC CASSWATPGTQYF
TRBJ2-1 TRBV7-6 NA TRBD2 TGTGCCAGCAGCTTAGGATTTGCGGGAGGGCCTTCAGGCAATGAGCAGTTCTTC CASSLGFAGGPSGNEQFF
TRBJ1-5 TRBV28 NA TRBD1 TGTGCCAGCACCGCCGACAGGGCCGGGGCCCAGCATTTT CASTADRAGAQHF
TRBJ2-7 TRBV7-7 NA NA TGTGCCAGCAGCTTCCGTATCTCCTACGAGCAGTACTTC CASSFRISYEQYF
TRBJ1-4 TRBV25-1 NA TRBD1 TGTGCCAGCAGTGAATGGGGACAGGCGGCTGGTGAAAAACTGTTTTTT CASSEWGQAAGEKLFF
TRBJ1-1 TRBV6-5 NA TRBD1 TGTGCCAGCAGGCCCACCGACAGGGTTGCTGAAGCTTTCTTT CASRPTDRVAEAFF
TRBJ2-2 TRBV6-1 NA TRBD2 TGTGCCAGCACGGTAGCGGGAGGGGCCGGGGAGCTGTTTTTT CASTVAGGAGELFF
TRBJ2-7 TRBV27 once NA TGTGCCAGCGGAATCGGGGGCCCCTACGAGCAGTACTTC CASGIGGPYEQYF
TRBJ1-4 TRBV6-1 NA TRBD1 TGTGCCAGCAGTGGCACAGGGGCAACTAATGAAAAACTGTTTTTT CASSGTGATNEKLFF
TRBJ2-5 TRBV18 NA NA TGTGCCAGCTCACCCATAGAGACCCAGTACTTC CASSPIETQYF
TRBJ1-4 TRBV15 NA NA TGTGCCACCAGCAGAGAGACAGGAATTAATGAAAAACTGTTTTTT CATSRETGINEKLFF
TRBJ1-2 TRBV2 once TRBD1 TGTGCCAGCAAAAGGACAGGGAGCTATGGCTACACCTTC CASKRTGSYGYTF
TRBJ2-1 TRBV11-2 NA TRBD2 TGTGCCAGCAGCTTAGAGGGAGGGCTCAACAATGAGCAGTTCTTC CASSLEGGLNNEQFF
TRBJ1-1 TRBV25-1 NA NA TGTGCCAGCAGTGAATATGACAGGAACACTGAAGCTTTCTTT CASSEYDRNTEAFF
TRBJ2-5 TRBV18 NA TRBD2 TGTGCCAGCTCACCAGGGACTAGCGGGCACGGGACCCAGTACTTC CASSPGTSGHGTQYF
TRBJ1-5 TRBV7-6 NA NA TGTGCCAGCTCCGCCTCACAGGAATTGCCCCAGCATTTT CASSASQELPQHF
TRBJ1-5 TRBV5-1 NA NA TGCGCCAGCAGCTTGGGGGGATGGGATCAGCCCCAGCATTTT CASSLGGWDQPQHF
TRBJ2-3 TRBV2 NA NA TGTGCCAGCAGTGTAGCAGGGGGCACAGATACGCAGTATTTT CASSVAGGTDTQYF
TRBJ1-5 TRBV19 NA TRBD1 TGTGCCAGTAGTTCCCGACCCCGGACAGGGACTCAGCCCCAGCATTTT CASSSRPRTGTQPQHF